This T cell receptor beta chain was identified in a study of T cells in localized non-small cell lung cancer. Study-level findings and limits: In adjacent lung, a median around 50 of the top 100 tumor clones were found.

Comment on this clone: Its antigen is unidentified.

Sequencing used immunoSEQ multiplex PCR; TCRdb keeps in-frame clones, though not all of them. The data contain some 1,400 clones, approximately 16% of them seen just once; the ten biggest clones take up 10% to 15%. Trimming left V 6 bases short and J 3 bases short, with 11 bases between. The CDR3 contains 14 residues. The sample consisted of normal lung tissue next to the tumor, taken before any cancer treatment. The chain uses TRBV23-1 and TRBJ2-2; tentative D call: TRBD1 (6 bases). TRBV23-1 is an ORF for which the function is uncertain. The clonotype comes from a female donor older than 55 with stage II lung adenocarcinoma. CDR3 amino acids: CASSHNRDTGELFF. The CDR3 DNA sequence: TGCGCCAGCAGCCACAACAGGGACACCGGGGAGCTGTTTTTT.